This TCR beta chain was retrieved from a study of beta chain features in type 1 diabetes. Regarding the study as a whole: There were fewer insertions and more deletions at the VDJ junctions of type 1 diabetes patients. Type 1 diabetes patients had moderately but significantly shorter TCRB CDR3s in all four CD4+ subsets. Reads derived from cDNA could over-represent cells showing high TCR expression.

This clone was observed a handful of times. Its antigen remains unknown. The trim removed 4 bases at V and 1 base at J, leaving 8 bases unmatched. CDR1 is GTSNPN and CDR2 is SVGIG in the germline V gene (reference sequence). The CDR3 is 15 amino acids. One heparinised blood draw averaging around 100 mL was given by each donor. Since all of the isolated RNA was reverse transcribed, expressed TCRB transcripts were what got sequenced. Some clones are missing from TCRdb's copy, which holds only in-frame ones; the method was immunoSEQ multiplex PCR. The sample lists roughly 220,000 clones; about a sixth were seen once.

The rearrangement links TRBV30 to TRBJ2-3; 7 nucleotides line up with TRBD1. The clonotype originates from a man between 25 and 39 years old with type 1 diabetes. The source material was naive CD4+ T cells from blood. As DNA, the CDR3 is TGTGCCTGGACCCAAGGACAGGCCCGCACAGATACGCAGTATTTT. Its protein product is CAWTQGQARTDTQYF.